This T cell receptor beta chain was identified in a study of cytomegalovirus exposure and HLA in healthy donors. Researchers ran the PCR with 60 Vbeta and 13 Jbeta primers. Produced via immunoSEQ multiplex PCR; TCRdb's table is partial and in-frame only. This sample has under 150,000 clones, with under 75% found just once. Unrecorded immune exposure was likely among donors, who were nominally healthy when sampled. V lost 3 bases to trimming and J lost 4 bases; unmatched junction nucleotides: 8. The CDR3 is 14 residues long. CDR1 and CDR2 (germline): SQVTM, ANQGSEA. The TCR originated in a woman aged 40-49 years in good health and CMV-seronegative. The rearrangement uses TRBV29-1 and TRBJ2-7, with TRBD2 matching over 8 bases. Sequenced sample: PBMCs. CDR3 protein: CSVEFAGGLYEQYF. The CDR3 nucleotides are TGCAGCGTTGAGTTCGCGGGGGGCCTATACGAGCAGTACTTC.